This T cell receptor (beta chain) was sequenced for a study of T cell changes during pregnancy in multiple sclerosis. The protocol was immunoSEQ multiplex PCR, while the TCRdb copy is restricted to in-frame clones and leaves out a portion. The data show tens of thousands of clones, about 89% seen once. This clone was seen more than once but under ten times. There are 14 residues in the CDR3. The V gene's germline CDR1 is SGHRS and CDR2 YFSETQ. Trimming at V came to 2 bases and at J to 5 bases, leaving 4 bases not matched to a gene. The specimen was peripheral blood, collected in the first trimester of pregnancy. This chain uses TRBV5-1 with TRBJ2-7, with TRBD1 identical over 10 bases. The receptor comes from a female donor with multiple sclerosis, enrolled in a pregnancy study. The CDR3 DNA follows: TGCGCCAGCAGCTTTTCGGGACAGGGGCACGAGCAGTACTTC. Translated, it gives CASSFSGQGHEQYF.